One and the same sample provided the 21 T cell receptor beta chains below, sequenced in a study of T cell responses to AZD1222 COVID-19 vaccine. Using immunoSEQ multiplex PCR, the repertoire was profiled, and TCRdb retains in-frame clones only, with some absent. This repertoire shows about 160,000 clones, almost 90% found once; its top ten account for approximately 5.7%. The specimen comprised peripheral blood, sampled on day 0 of AZD1222 vaccination. Receptors were obtained from an adult in good health.

This chain uses TRBV7-6 with TRBJ2-3; TRBD1 matches 8 bases. With V trimmed by 5 bases and J by 5 bases, 9 bases remained unmatched. CDR1 is SGHVS, CDR2 FNYEAQ, per germline. The CDR3 loop spans 15 amino acids. CDR3 nucleotide sequence: TGTGCCAGCAGCCTAAGACAGGGGCATCAAGATACGCAGTATTTT. Its translation: CASSLRQGHQDTQYF.

Note on this clone: Different DNA sequences within this sample yield the same CDR3. The rearrangement uses TRBV30 and TRBJ1-3, with D unclear. The germline V gene has CDR1 GTSNPN and CDR2 SVGIG (reference sequence). Between the trimmed V and J ends, which lost 0 bases and 1 base, there was a span of 4 bases. The CDR3 contains 13 residues. For the CDR3, the DNA is TGTGCCTGGAGTGTGGGGTCTGGAAACACCATATATTTT. Protein sequence: CAWSVGSGNTIYF. Supplemented by reference TRBV30 and TRBJ1-3, the full variable domain reads SQTIHQWPATLVQPVGSPLSLECTVEGTSNPNLYWYRQAAGRGLQLLFYSVGIGQISSEVPQNLSASRPQDRQFILSSKKLLLSDSGFYLCAWSVGSGNTIYFGEGSWLTVV.

This rearrangement joins TRBV10-3 to TRBJ1-4, with D tentatively TRBD1 (5 bases). Trimming cost V 3 bases and J 8 bases, with 7 bases left between them. This CDR3 comprises 12 residues. Germline loops: CDR1 ENHRY, CDR2 SYGVKD. CDR3 bases: TGTGCCATCAGTGAAAACAGGGAAAAACTGTTTTTT. Protein sequence: CAISENREKLFF.

DNA of the CDR3: TGCAGCGTTGAAGAAAACAGGGGGACAGGCCGCAATGAGCAGTTCTTC. Protein sequence: CSVEENRGTGRNEQFF. V and J are TRBV29-1 and TRBJ2-1; TRBD1 matches 8 bases. The length of the CDR3 is 16 residues. V was pared by 0 bases and J by 6 bases, with 10 bases of the junction left unmatched. Per germline, CDR1 SQVTM and CDR2 ANQGSEA.

The V call is TRBV7-2, the J call TRBJ2-7; D is undetermined. The CDR3 totals 14 residues. Germline CDR1 SGHTA, CDR2 FQGNSA. V was trimmed by 5 bases and J by 0 bases, leaving 11 bases between them. CDR3 nucleotides: TGTGCCAGCAGCCCGTCCCGTTCCTCCTACGAGCAGTACTTC. Its translation is CASSPSRSSYEQYF.

The V gene is TRBV7-8, the J gene TRBJ2-2, with 11 bases fitting TRBD2. V lost 2 bases and J lost 0; bases outside the gene matches: 5. The germline CDR1 and CDR2 sequences are SGHVS and FQNEAQ. CDR3 length: 18 residues. CDR3 residues: CASSLRTSGLANTGELFF. CDR3 in DNA: TGTGCCAGCAGCTTAAGGACTAGCGGGCTTGCGAACACCGGGGAGCTGTTTTTT.

The chain combines TRBV28 with TRBJ1-2, with unresolved D. Germline CDR1 is MDHEN and CDR2 is SYDVKM. Trimming shortened V by 6 bases and J by 7 bases, and 12 bases separated the two germline ends. This CDR3 region has 12 residues. CDR3 bases: TGTGCCAGCAGCCTATGGGAGGGTGGCTACACCTTC. Protein: CASSLWEGGYTF.

In its sample, this clone was seen a few times. Here the CDR3 reads CASSVEGYEGQPQHF. In DNA, the CDR3 is TGTGCCAGCAGCGTAGAAGGATACGAAGGCCAGCCCCAGCATTTT. The chain joins TRBV9 to TRBJ1-5, with D unresolved. Trimming stripped 0 bases from V and 7 bases from J, with 14 bases between. Germline V gene data show CDR1 as SGDLS and CDR2 as YYNGEE. The CDR3 loop spans 15 amino acids.

This chain connects TRBV6-2 or TRBV6-3 to TRBJ2-3; TRBD2 matches at 10 bases. Germline V lookup: CDR1 MNHEY, CDR2 SVGEGT. This CDR3 spans 15 amino acids. With 4 bases clipped from V and 5 bases from J, the junction kept 6 bases outside the gene matches. CDR3 DNA: TGTGCCAGCAGTTTGCTAGCGGGAGTCGTAGATACGCAGTATTTT. Protein sequence: CASSLLAGVVDTQYF.

CDR3 DNA: TGCGCCAGCCGACGGTCGGGACAGGGTAGCAATCAGCCCCAGCATTTT. It is translated as CASRRSGQGSNQPQHF. This rearrangement joins TRBV10-1 to TRBJ1-5; 9 bases agree with TRBD1. CDR3 length: 16 residues. Germline V gene data show CDR1 as WNHNN and CDR2 as SYGVQD (reference sequence). V lost 8 bases to trimming and J lost 0 bases; unmatched junction nucleotides: 8.

This clone was counted many times. The CDR3 reads CASSYQTLPNTEAFF. The CDR3 nucleotides read TGTGCCAGCAGTTACCAGACCCTTCCGAACACTGAAGCTTTCTTT. V and J are TRBV5-4 and TRBJ1-1; D not certain. Trimming pared 5 bases from V and 1 base from J, leaving 15 bases between. Germline V gives CDR1 SGHNT, CDR2 YYREEE (reference sequence). There are 15 residues in the CDR3.

The chain joins TRBV28 to TRBJ2-7; D may be TRBD1 (5 bases). The V and J ends lost 7 bases and 0 bases respectively, with 10 bases between them. The CDR3 extends over 13 amino acids. Looked up from germline, CDR1 is MDHEN and CDR2 is SYDVKM. CDR3 sequence (DNA): TGTGCCAGCACCCTACAGGTCTCCTACGAGCAGTACTTC. This sequence encodes CASTLQVSYEQYF.

The chain combines TRBV7-8 with TRBJ2-3; weak D call: TRBD2 (5 bases). Germline lookup yields CDR1 SGHVS and CDR2 FQNEAQ. Between the trimmed V and J ends, which lost 5 bases and 6 bases, there was a span of 12 bases. This CDR3 comprises 13 residues. The CDR3 DNA reads TGTGCCAGCAGCCGAATAGCGAGGGATACGCAGTATTTT. Its translation: CASSRIARDTQYF.

The rearrangement links TRBV28 to TRBJ2-7; perhaps TRBD1 as D (6 bases). Germline CDR1 is MDHEN and CDR2 is SYDVKM. This CDR3 is built from 14 residues. V lost 7 bases and J lost 4, with 17 bases in between. This chain's CDR3 is CASIRGLVGYEQYF. In DNA form, the CDR3 reads TGTGCCAGCATCAGGGGTTTAGTTGGTTACGAGCAGTACTTC. Combining the CDR3 with reference TRBV28 and TRBJ2-7 gives the whole variable domain DVKVTQSSRYLVKRTGEKVFLECVQDMDHENMFWYRQDPGLGLRLIYFSYDVKMKEKGDIPEGYSVSREKKERFSLILESASTNQTSMYLCASIRGLVGYEQYFGPGTRLTVT.

The sample holds one count of this clone. The chain is built from TRBV4-3 and TRBJ1-1; D remains ambiguous. The germline V gene encodes CDR1 LGHNA and CDR2 YSLEER. Between the trimmed V and J ends, which lost 1 base and 1 base, there was a span of 4 bases. This CDR3 has 13 amino acids. For the CDR3, the DNA is TGCGCCAGCAGCCAAGGTGGGAACACTGAAGCTTTCTTT. As protein: CASSQGGNTEAFF.

The chain recombines TRBV28 with TRBJ2-2; 9 bases agree with TRBD2. Germline values: CDR1 MDHEN, CDR2 SYDVKM. J lost 4 bases, V lost 2 bases, and 5 bases had no gene match. CDR3 size: 16 residues. CDR3: CASSLEAGGPTGELFF. The DNA of the CDR3 is TGTGCCAGCAGTTTAGAAGCGGGGGGTCCCACCGGGGAGCTGTTTTTT.

The chain joins TRBV5-5 to TRBJ1-6; possibly TRBD1 for D (5 bases). The length of the CDR3 is 17 residues. Per the germline V gene, CDR1 is SGHKS and CDR2 is YYEKEE (reference sequence). V was cut by 4 bases and J by 0 bases, with 14 bases left in between. CDR3 loop: CASSEKTVSSYNSPLHF. CDR3 nucleotides: TGTGCCAGCAGCGAAAAGACAGTGAGCTCCTATAATTCACCCCTCCACTTT.

The chain has TRBV11-2 and TRBJ2-1; 11 nucleotides agree with TRBD2. The CDR3 is 16 amino acids. V gave up 1 base and J gave up 9 bases; unmatched junction bases: 8. Germline CDR1 and CDR2: SGHAT and FQNNGV. The CDR3 region is CASSLAVAGGVGEQFF. In DNA, the CDR3 is TGTGCCAGCAGCTTAGCGGTAGCGGGAGGGGTAGGTGAGCAGTTCTTC.

The chain joins TRBV4-3 to TRBJ1-1; 7 bases fit TRBD1. This CDR3 comprises 14 residues. J was trimmed by 4 bases and V by 4 bases; bases with no gene match: 6. Per germline, CDR1 LGHNA and CDR2 YSLEER. DNA for the CDR3: TGCGCCAGCAGCCGAGACAGGGTTAGCACTGAAGCTTTCTTT. This gives the protein CASSRDRVSTEAFF.

The chain recombines TRBV28 with TRBJ1-1, with D possibly TRBD1 on 5 matching bases. Germline loops: CDR1 MDHEN, CDR2 SYDVKM. The CDR3 is 13 amino acids. The ends were cut back, 7 bases at V and 10 bases at J, with 19 bases in the middle. The CDR3 region has the DNA TGTGCCAGCACCGATCTTTCCCCTGGGGCAGCTTTCTTT. Protein product: CASTDLSPGAAFF.

The chain employs TRBV6-6 and TRBJ2-7; 11 bases agree with TRBD2. V gave up 6 bases and J gave up 0 bases; unmatched junction bases: 4. The CDR3 length is 15 residues. The germline gives CDR1 MNHNY, CDR2 SVGAGI (reference sequence). CDR3 bases: TGTGCCAGCAGGGAGGGACTAGCGGACTCCTACGAGCAGTACTTC. It specifies CASREGLADSYEQYF.